A selection of T cell receptor beta chains follows, all from one sample in a study of shared clonotypes between healthy human individuals. Sequencing was performed with immunoSEQ multiplex PCR; in TCRdb, only in-frame clones are kept and a portion is missing. The sample lists just over 2,000,000 clones, 90% to 95% occurring once. Material for sequencing was naive CD4+ T cells sorted from blood. These receptors all come from a young man in good health. The conserved cysteine and the conserved F or W are not part of the CDR3 here. D genes are given only for firm matches.

j_gene,v_gene,len,d_gene,CDR3aa
TRBJ2-7,TRBV27,11,NA,ASRQGGSYEQY
TRBJ2-1,TRBV10-3,12,TRBD2,AISARLAANEQF
TRBJ2-1,TRBV7-2,13,TRBD2,ASSLRSGGAREQF
TRBJ2-1,TRBV13,11,NA,ASSPTQDNEQF
TRBJ2-7,TRBV29-1,12,TRBD1,SVELTGVTYEQY
TRBJ2-5,TRBV2,11,TRBD1,ASTGQGKETQY
TRBJ1-2,TRBV28,12,NA,ASSPDRPTYGYT
TRBJ1-5,TRBV30,11,NA,AWSVGGYQPQH
TRBJ2-5,TRBV18,13,NA,ASSRPALPGKTQY
TRBJ2-5,TRBV6-1,12,NA,ASRTALSPETQY
TRBJ2-5,TRBV25-1,14,TRBD2,ASRDSGLAGVETQY
TRBJ2-2,TRBV2,13,TRBD1,ASSGDRGDTGELF
TRBJ1-1,TRBV7-8,12,NA,ASSSPVGGTEAF
TRBJ1-1,TRBV27,12,NA,ASSVLQGQGEAF
TRBJ2-7,TRBV28,11,TRBD1,ASRRTGVNEQY
TRBJ1-1,TRBV7-2,12,NA,ASSPEAWTSEAF
TRBJ2-3,TRBV4-1,11,NA,ASSRTRTDTQY
TRBJ2-7,TRBV9,11,NA,ASSVELASEQY
TRBJ2-5,TRBV7-9,12,NA,ASSFPDSQETQY
TRBJ2-4,TRBV7-2,12,NA,ASSLAGTQNIQY
TRBJ2-7,TRBV5-4,13,TRBD1,ASSSIGTGGYEQY
TRBJ2-5,TRBV19,12,TRBD1,ASSTSTGGKTQY
TRBJ1-3,TRBV18,15,TRBD1,ASSPATGGFSGNTIY
TRBJ1-1,TRBV21-1,13,NA,ASSKQVGLNTEAF
TRBJ1-5,TRBV4-3,13,NA,ASSQEAGSNQPQH
TRBJ1-1,TRBV6-5,11,NA,ASTIGGNTEAF
TRBJ1-4,TRBV4-1,14,NA,ASSQDLSGTNEKLF
TRBJ1-6,TRBV30,10,NA,AWAPANSPLH
TRBJ2-5,TRBV18,10,TRBD1,AGGLGLLTQY
TRBJ1-6,TRBV5-1,14,NA,ASSMGPAGSASPLH
TRBJ2-7,TRBV25-1,10,NA,ASSGRPYEQY
TRBJ2-1,TRBV4-1,15,NA,ASSQEASVSSYNEQF
TRBJ1-5,TRBV27,14,NA,ASSPGAPPVNQPQH
TRBJ1-3,TRBV10-3,9,NA,AIQLRGTIY
TRBJ2-2,TRBV6-5,13,NA,ASSRQTSNTGELF
TRBJ1-6,TRBV27,18,NA,ASSLFGSVPGGIWDSPLH
TRBJ2-4,TRBV5-4,11,NA,ASSFALGDIQY
TRBJ1-2,TRBV28,11,NA,ASSLNQLGGYT
TRBJ1-1,TRBV29-1,10,NA,SVASGITEAF
TRBJ2-3,TRBV5-1,15,TRBD2,ASSLVTSGGLGDTQY
TRBJ1-2,TRBV9,15,TRBD1,ASSVGSTGTGNDGYT
TRBJ2-1,TRBV6-1,11,NA,ASSEDGAGEQF
TRBJ1-3,TRBV4-1,13,TRBD1,ASSPTGSSGNTIY
TRBJ2-2,TRBV9,14,NA,ASSVALQGHTGELF
TRBJ1-5,TRBV6-6,14,TRBD1,ASSSSQGVGNQPQH